This T cell receptor (beta chain) was documented in a study of blood T cell repertoires in COVID-19. Generated by immunoSEQ multiplex PCR, the TCRdb table keeps only in-frame clones and is missing some. Seen here are about 220,000 clones, over 75% observed once, and the top ten hold under 4%. The CDR3 totals 13 residues. Trimming removed 3 bases at V and 0 bases at J, with 5 bases between. The V gene's germline CDR1 is ENHRY and CDR2 SYGVKD. The chain recombines TRBV10-3 with TRBJ1-1; D unresolved. This clonotype originated in a woman aged 18-29 years in a cohort exposed to, infected with or recovered from COVID-19 (not recorded which). Sequencing was carried out using PBMCs or T cells enriched from blood (not recorded which). CDR3 region: CAISEAMNTEAFF. The CDR3 DNA sequence: TGTGCCATCAGTGAAGCTATGAACACTGAAGCTTTCTTT.